The 2 T cell receptor beta chains presented below share a single source sample, sequenced in a study of cytomegalovirus exposure and HLA in healthy donors. The PCR had 60 Vbeta and 13 Jbeta primers. Only in-frame clones appear in the TCRdb table, and some are missing; sequencing was by immunoSEQ multiplex PCR. Here the sample spans some 200,000 clones, roughly 80% being singletons. Material for sequencing was PBMCs. Receptors originate from a man aged 45 to 65 in good health and CMV-seronegative.

The rearrangement links TRBV19 to TRBJ2-3, with 11 bases aligning to TRBD2. CDR3 size: 18 residues. The V segment lost 6 bases and the J segment 2 bases; nucleotides outside the gene matches: 13. Germline values: CDR1 LNHDA, CDR2 SQIVND (reference sequence). The CDR3 DNA reads as TGTGCCAGTAGCTGGACTAGCGGGTTTTCTCGGATCACAGATACGCAGTATTTT. Translation gives CASSWTSGFSRITDTQYF.

This chain uses TRBV7-8 with TRBJ2-1; 7 bases agree with TRBD1. The CDR3 has 15 residues. With V trimmed by 5 bases and J by 4 bases, 8 bases remained unmatched. The germline V gene encodes CDR1 SGHVS and CDR2 FQNEAQ. CDR3 residues: CASSPKRGQYNEQFF. The CDR3 DNA is TGTGCCAGCAGCCCCAAAAGGGGGCAATACAATGAGCAGTTCTTC.